These T cell receptor beta chains were read from a single sample in a study of blood T cells in healthy people across ages. MiXCR, run by TCRdb on the 5' RACE reads, gives a single entry per CDR3 protein. Of some 1.8 million distinct CDR3 sequences in the sample, roughly 43% are singletons; the top ten hold 23%. Sequencing was performed on blood. The receptors come from a human donor in good health. Both conserved end residues are part of each CDR3. The D gene is left open where the match is weak. Some rows mark clone size as missing; the rest say once, few, many or name a class of expanded clone.

D: .; V: TRBV4-3; size: .; J: TRBJ1-2; DNA: TGCGCCAGCAGCCAAGGCTTGGGCCAAGGGGCCGTTGGCTACACCTTC; CDR3: CASSQGLGQGAVGYTF
D: .; V: TRBV12-3/TRBV12-4; size: .; J: TRBJ2-3; DNA: TGTGCCAGCACCCCCCTCCGGGGCGCAACAGATACGCAGTATTTT; CDR3: CASTPLRGATDTQYF
D: TRBD1; V: TRBV5-5; size: .; J: TRBJ2-1; DNA: TGTGCCAGCAGAGCCGGGACAGGGGGTACATTACAACCCTACGAGCAGTTCTTC; CDR3: CASRAGTGGTLQPYEQFF
D: .; V: TRBV10-3; size: many; J: TRBJ2-7; DNA: TGTGCCATCAGCGGGGCCTCTTACGAGCAGTACTTC; CDR3: CAISGASYEQYF
D: .; V: TRBV18; size: .; J: TRBJ1-5; DNA: TGTGCCAGCTCACCGGGACGTCTAAGTTGGCCCCAGCATTTT; CDR3: CASSPGRLSWPQHF
D: .; V: TRBV5-1; size: few; J: TRBJ1-2; DNA: TGCGCCAGCAGCCCCGACATCTACTATGGCTACACCTTC; CDR3: CASSPDIYYGYTF
D: TRBD1; V: TRBV27; size: .; J: TRBJ2-1; DNA: TGTGCCAGCAGTCACGACAGGGAACTATACAATGAGCAGTTCTTC; CDR3: CASSHDRELYNEQFF
D: .; V: TRBV4-2; size: .; J: TRBJ1-2; DNA: TGTGCCAGCAGCCCCTTCGGGCGCGGCTACACCTTC; CDR3: CASSPFGRGYTF
D: TRBD2; V: TRBV20-1; size: .; J: TRBJ2-1; DNA: TGCAGTGCTAGAGAGTTATTCGGGACTAGCGGGAGGAGCTCCTACAATGAGCAGTTCTTC; CDR3: CSARELFGTSGRSSYNEQFF
D: .; V: TRBV4-1; size: few; J: TRBJ1-6; DNA: TGCGCCCGCAGCCAAGTCGAAGCCAGTAATTCACCCCTCCACTTT; CDR3: CARSQVEASNSPLHF
D: .; V: TRBV7-2; size: few; J: TRBJ2-3; DNA: TGTGCCAGCAGCTTAGCGGGGCTCGTGGCAGATACGCAGTATTTT; CDR3: CASSLAGLVADTQYF
D: .; V: TRBV4-3; size: .; J: TRBJ1-4; DNA: TGCGCCAGCAGCCAGGGGGACTGGACTAATGAAAAACTGTTTTTT; CDR3: CASSQGDWTNEKLFF
D: .; V: TRBV10-3; size: few; J: TRBJ1-2; DNA: TGTGCCATCAGTGACCCGGTGGGCACCAACTATGGCTACACCTTC; CDR3: CAISDPVGTNYGYTF
D: TRBD2; V: TRBV10-3; size: .; J: TRBJ2-5; DNA: TGTGCCATCAGACCGAGGGAGTCTGGCGGGGGATTGTACCAAGAGACCCAGTACTTC; CDR3: CAIRPRESGGGLYQETQYF
D: TRBD1; V: TRBV12-3/TRBV12-4; size: few; J: TRBJ2-5; DNA: TGTGCCAGCAGTTCAACTTGGGACAGCCTAGAGACCCAGTACTTC; CDR3: CASSSTWDSLETQYF
D: TRBD2; V: TRBV20-1; size: .; J: TRBJ2-2; DNA: TGCAGTGCTAGAATTGAAACCGGGACTACTCACACCGGGGAGCTGTTTTTT; CDR3: CSARIETGTTHTGELFF
D: .; V: TRBV6-2/TRBV6-3; size: .; J: TRBJ1-1; DNA: TGTGCCAGCAGCCGAACGGGACGGACGAACACTGAAGCTTTCTTT; CDR3: CASSRTGRTNTEAFF
D: .; V: TRBV7-3; size: few; J: TRBJ1-1; DNA: TGTGCCAGCAGCTTATTCGGAGGGGGAGAAGCTTTCTTT; CDR3: CASSLFGGGEAFF
D: .; V: TRBV20-1; size: few; J: TRBJ2-3; DNA: TGCAGTGCTAGTTATGGGGGTAGCACAGATACGCAGTATTTT; CDR3: CSASYGGSTDTQYF
D: TRBD1; V: TRBV19; size: .; J: TRBJ1-2; DNA: TGTGCCACCAAGCGACCCGGACAGGGGGCTAGCTATGGCTACACCTTC; CDR3: CATKRPGQGASYGYTF
D: .; V: TRBV7-2; size: .; J: TRBJ2-7; DNA: TGTGCCAGCAGCTCAGCCTACGGTAAATCCTACGAGCAGTACTTC; CDR3: CASSSAYGKSYEQYF
D: .; V: TRBV24-1; size: many; J: TRBJ2-7; DNA: TGTGCCACCAGTGCCCATTCAGAGGGTCCTCACACCAACGAGCAGTACTTC; CDR3: CATSAHSEGPHTNEQYF
D: .; V: TRBV20-1; size: .; J: TRBJ2-3; DNA: TGCAGTGCTAGCCCGGACCGCCCCCCCGGCACAGATACGCAGTATTTT; CDR3: CSASPDRPPGTDTQYF
D: .; V: TRBV20-1; size: .; J: TRBJ2-7; DNA: TGCAGTGCTAGAGGCCCCACAGGGTCCTACGAGCAGTACTTC; CDR3: CSARGPTGSYEQYF
D: .; V: TRBV4-1; size: many; J: TRBJ2-1; DNA: TGCGCCAGCAGCCATGACAATGAGCAGTTCTTC; CDR3: CASSHDNEQFF
D: TRBD2; V: TRBV27; size: .; J: TRBJ2-1; DNA: TGTGCCAGCAGCCTCATCTCGGGACTAGCGGTCTACAATGAGCAGTTCTTC; CDR3: CASSLISGLAVYNEQFF
D: .; V: TRBV19; size: once; J: TRBJ2-1; DNA: TGTGCCAGTAGTATCCGCCAGTTATACAATGAGCAGTTCTTC; CDR3: CASSIRQLYNEQFF
D: TRBD2; V: TRBV28; size: .; J: TRBJ2-1; DNA: TGTGCCAGCAGTCTCCGGAAATCTAGCGGGGACAATGAGCAGTTCTTC; CDR3: CASSLRKSSGDNEQFF
D: TRBD1; V: TRBV2; size: few; J: TRBJ2-5; DNA: TGTGCCAGCAGTGACCCTTGGGACAGTCAAGAGACCCAGTACTTC; CDR3: CASSDPWDSQETQYF
D: TRBD1; V: TRBV20-1; size: .; J: TRBJ1-5; DNA: TGCAGTGTTCCACAGGGGCCTTATAGCAATCAGCCCCAGCATTTT; CDR3: CSVPQGPYSNQPQHF
D: .; V: TRBV7-2; size: .; J: TRBJ1-1; DNA: TGTGCCCGCAGCTTATTTTTGGTCGGAGAAAACACTGAAGCTTTCTTT; CDR3: CARSLFLVGENTEAFF
D: TRBD1; V: TRBV12-3/TRBV12-4; size: few; J: TRBJ1-2; DNA: TGTGCCAGCAGCCGATCCGACAGGGGCTATGGCTACACCTTC; CDR3: CASSRSDRGYGYTF
D: .; V: TRBV7-2; size: .; J: TRBJ2-5; DNA: TGTGCCAGCAGCTTTCAGGGGTTTGGAGAGACCCAGTACTTC; CDR3: CASSFQGFGETQYF
D: .; V: TRBV7-9; size: .; J: TRBJ2-1; DNA: TGTGCCAGCAGCCCGCCCCCATACGATGAGCAGTTCTTC; CDR3: CASSPPPYDEQFF
D: .; V: TRBV28; size: .; J: TRBJ1-5; DNA: TGTGCCAGCAGTTTACTGGCAGGGTTGGGTCAGCCCCAGCATTTT; CDR3: CASSLLAGLGQPQHF
D: TRBD2; V: TRBV20-1; size: few; J: TRBJ2-1; DNA: TGCAGTGCTAGGGGGACTAGCGGGGGGGCGTCCTACAATGAGCAGTTCTTC; CDR3: CSARGTSGGASYNEQFF
D: TRBD1; V: TRBV5-1; size: many; J: TRBJ2-7; DNA: TGCGCCAGCCGACCCTGGGACAGCCACGAGCAGTACTTC; CDR3: CASRPWDSHEQYF
D: .; V: TRBV7-9; size: .; J: TRBJ1-3; DNA: TGTGCCAGCAGCTCCGACCAGGGCTTCCAATCTGGAAACACCATATATTTT; CDR3: CASSSDQGFQSGNTIYF
D: .; V: TRBV6-1; size: .; J: TRBJ2-1; DNA: TGTGCCAGCACCTTAAGCCGGGGCCGTCTTAATGAGCGGTTCTTC; CDR3: CASTLSRGRLNERFF
D: .; V: TRBV5-1; size: few; J: TRBJ2-7; DNA: TGCGCCAGCAGTTGGGAACAGGGCTACGAGCAGTACTTC; CDR3: CASSWEQGYEQYF
D: .; V: TRBV4-2; size: .; J: TRBJ2-7; DNA: TGTGCCAGCAGCCAAGATCTTGTCGGCCGTGACAATGAGCAGTACTTC; CDR3: CASSQDLVGRDNEQYF
D: .; V: TRBV29-1; size: few; J: TRBJ1-2; DNA: TGCAGCGTTGAATCACGCCAGGGTTCCCCTGATGGCTACACCTTC; CDR3: CSVESRQGSPDGYTF
D: TRBD1; V: TRBV20-1; size: .; J: TRBJ2-6; DNA: TGCAGTGCTCTCGGGACAGGGGCTGGGGCCAACGTCCTGACTTTC; CDR3: CSALGTGAGANVLTF
D: TRBD2; V: TRBV20-1; size: few; J: TRBJ2-7; DNA: TGCAGTGCTAGACCCGGGACTAGCGGAATCTACGAGCAGTACTTC; CDR3: CSARPGTSGIYEQYF
D: .; V: TRBV29-1; size: .; J: TRBJ2-3; DNA: TGCAGCGTTGAATCCGGGACTGTATTGTATTTT; CDR3: CSVESGTVLYF
D: TRBD1; V: TRBV7-6; size: .; J: TRBJ2-1; DNA: TGTGCCAGCAGCGGGAACAGGGGGTCCTACAATGAGCAGTTCTTC; CDR3: CASSGNRGSYNEQFF
D: .; V: TRBV5-1; size: few; J: TRBJ1-2; DNA: TGCGCCAGCAGCTCCGGGATCTCTAACTATGGCTACACCTTC; CDR3: CASSSGISNYGYTF
D: .; V: TRBV7-8; size: .; J: TRBJ2-4; DNA: TGTGCCAGCAGCCCCGTGGGAAGTGGCAACATTCAGTACTTC; CDR3: CASSPVGSGNIQYF
D: .; V: TRBV6-6; size: .; J: TRBJ1-1; DNA: TGTGCCAGCAGTTCGGAGCGACTGAACACTGAAGCTTTCTTT; CDR3: CASSSERLNTEAFF
D: .; V: TRBV27; size: .; J: TRBJ2-1; DNA: TGTGCCAGCAGGTTGGGGGGTAGTGGCAATGAGCAGTTCTTC; CDR3: CASRLGGSGNEQFF